Included here is one T cell receptor (beta chain) sequence, with context. Its antigen remains unknown. Clones were read by immunoSEQ multiplex PCR, and TCRdb kept only the in-frame ones, dropping some. Found here are some 87,000 clones, around nine tenths of them singletons; the top ten hold about 0.3%. Germline-derived CDR1 and CDR2 are LNHNV and YYDKDF (reference sequence). V was pared by 9 bases and J by 0 bases, with 11 bases between. The CDR3 contains 13 residues. The sample is drawn from a study of graft-versus-host responses after intestinal transplantation. Findings and limits, study-wide: Researchers found peak circulating GvH clone levels linked to early post-transplant HvG declines. GvH clones turned up in recipient marrow; some had shown up first in ileum or blood.

The input for sequencing was unstimulated CD4+ T cells sorted from spleen or lymph node cells, taken before intestinal transplant. This sequence originates from a human donor who received an intestinal transplant. The rearrangement joins TRBV15 to TRBJ1-1; D not certain. CDR3: CATASGLNTEAFF. The CDR3 nucleotides are TGTGCCACTGCGAGCGGATTGAACACTGAAGCTTTCTTT.